This T cell receptor beta chain was profiled in a study of cytomegalovirus exposure and HLA in healthy donors. Method: immunoSEQ multiplex PCR; TCRdb's copy keeps in-frame clones and lacks some. The data contain under 95,000 clones, more than 75% of them seen just once; the ten biggest clones take up around 2.1%. With respect to this clone: As yet, its antigen is unknown.

CDR3 length equals 16 residues. Germline lookup yields CDR1 MDHEN and CDR2 SYDVKM. Losses at the gene ends were 6 bases for V and 1 base for J; bases not matched to a gene: 7. Points from the study as a whole: The tendency of first-cohort TCR clusters to co-occur in the 120 or so validation repertoires was the finding of a later analysis. The classifier, whose performance was assessed in both the original and validation cohorts, reportedly diagnosed cytomegalovirus status with high specificity and sensitivity.

The sample taken for sequencing was PBMCs. This sequence originates from a man aged 30-40 years in good health and CMV-seronegative. The J gene is TRBJ1-3, the V gene TRBV28; 9 bases line up with TRBD1. Here the CDR3 DNA reads TGTGCCAGCAGCGTAACAGGGGGCACGTCTGGAAACACCATATATTTT. Protein product: CASSVTGGTSGNTIYF.